The subject of this entry is one T cell receptor (beta chain). This record belongs to a study of T cell responses to AZD1222 COVID-19 vaccine. Measured with immunoSEQ multiplex PCR; TCRdb has only the in-frame clones, and not every one. Among 100,000 or so clones listed, 85% to 90% were seen once. The sequencing here drew on peripheral blood, taken on day 0 of AZD1222 vaccination. The source of this sequence is an adult in good health.

The CDR3 sequence is CATSDFRGTSGTTDTQYF. DNA of the CDR3: TGTGCCACCAGTGATTTCCGCGGGACTAGCGGAACCACAGATACGCAGTATTTT. The chain recombines TRBV24-1 with TRBJ2-3; 11 bases are shared with TRBD2. This CDR3 has 18 amino acids. The germline V gene encodes CDR1 KGHDR and CDR2 SFDVKD. Germline trimming cut 1 base from V and 2 bases from J; bases unmatched to any gene: 7.